This T cell receptor (beta chain) was observed in a study of T-cell memory formation after mild COVID-19 (dated by TCRdb to about 2021). Notes on the research overall: TCR sequence clusters from the two donors were largely donor specific. In a couple of donors, T-cell clones that expanded and contracted after mild COVID-19 were tracked by sequencing TCRalpha and TCRbeta repertoires over time. Two young, previously healthy adult volunteers, one female and one male, were included in the cohort.

Study-level results and caveats: Only a couple of mild cases were covered by the study, and larger cohorts that include severe cases with pre-infection samples were considered necessary. The second-wave clones that peaked on day 37 were not confirmed to be SARS-CoV-2 specific. Some responding clones were found in pre-infection memory, which suggests that pre-existing cross-reactive memory T cells took part in the SARS-CoV-2 response. Balanced CD4/CD8 phenotypes were observed for clones contracting from day 15 to 85, whereas a bias towards CD4+ was observed for a second wave of clones expanding from day 15 to 37. Contracting CD4+ clones were located mainly in the CM and EM memory subsets, whereas CD8+ clones were found to be enriched in EMRA.

Sequencing instrument: Illumina NovaSeq 6000. Using 5'RACE with constant-segment primers, TCRalpha and TCRbeta cDNA libraries were constructed, with sample barcodes and unique molecular identifiers added in the process. Trizol reagent was used to extract RNA from every sample. Library amplification was performed in two PCR steps, and a second sample barcode and Illumina TruSeq adapters were introduced in the second step. Libraries were sequenced on an Illumina NovaSeq with 2 x 150 bp paired-end reads. The paper's data handling went like this. With migec v1.2.7, reads were demultiplexed and then collapsed into UMI-guided consensus sequences. With mixcr v2.1.11, UMI consensuses were aligned to TRA and TRB V and J templates and assembled into clonotypes. Expanded or contracted clonotypes were those called significant by both edgeR and NoisET, with noise models trained on biological replicates. For edgeR calls, the cutoffs were a false discovery rate-adjusted p below 0.01 and a log2 fold-change threshold of 1. PCA with hierarchical clustering of max-normalized trajectories of the 1000 most abundant clonotypes was used as exploratory dynamics analysis. Separately sequenced CD4+ and CD8+ repertoires were used to assign a CD4 or CD8 phenotype to each responding clone. Through fastp at Q25 and MiXCR, TCRdb rebuilt clones from the public reads, retaining in-frame beta chains. For every CDR3 protein sequence, its rows merge into one entry that carries the most common genes and DNA. TCRdb's processing, not the authors' own work, is the source of the V and J calls. The sample table contains 350,000 or so distinct CDR3 sequences; only one count was recorded for 20% to 25% of them. The ten largest account for around 12% of the sample.

Ficoll-Paque density gradient centrifugation was used to isolate PBMCs. The germline V gene sets CDR1 to KGHDR and CDR2 to SFDVKD. Clipping removes 3 bases from V and 6 bases from J, with 2 as the unmatched junction base count. CDR3 length: 15 amino acids, cysteine to phenylalanine. Just the 45-base CDR3 DNA is kept, in frame starting at base 1. The table lists this clonotype with a count of one. Its antigen is still unknown. Qualities for individual bases were not recorded, and no much larger clone is one base off. Weak support is all one read offers. The chain is made from TRBV24-1 and TRBJ2-2, with 11 bases in between that match TRBD1. The sequence was collected from an adult woman who had mild COVID-19 (a few samples of this study predate the infection). The sample titles of this study are shuffled in the database, so cell type and time point are left out; the donor was told from shared clones. The sequenced sample consisted of PBMCs or a T cell subset sorted from them (not recorded which). At the DNA level, the sequence is TGTGCCACCAGTGATGGGGGACAGGGGGCCGGGGAGCTGTTTTTT. Its translation reads: CATSDGGQGAGELFF.